This TCR beta chain was found in a study of neurological immune-mediated disorders. At least ten counts were recorded for this clonotype. MiXCR, run by TCRdb on the 5' RACE reads, gives a single entry per CDR3 protein. The sample has around 76,000 distinct CDR3 sequences, roughly 10% seen once; the top ten hold roughly 10%. CDR3 length equals 16 residues. CDR1 and CDR2 from the germline V gene are LNHDA and SQIVND (reference sequence). V lost 4 bases, J lost 0 bases, and 12 bases lay in between. As to time point: longitudinal time-point 1 (baseline). The sample was PBMCs. V usage is TRBV19 and J usage is TRBJ2-2; weak D call: TRBD2 (5 bases). The sequence was collected from a man under 40 in good health. CDR3 region: CASSRGVRANTGELFF. The CDR3 region has the DNA TGTGCCAGTAGTAGAGGCGTGCGGGCGAACACCGGGGAGCTGTTTTTT. Combining the CDR3 with reference TRBV19 and TRBJ2-2 gives the whole variable domain DGGITQSPKYLFRKEGQNVTLSCEQNLNHDAMYWYRQDPGQGLRLIYYSQIVNDFQKGDIAEGYSVSREKKESFPLTVTSAQKNPTAFYLCASSRGVRANTGELFFGEGSRLTVL.